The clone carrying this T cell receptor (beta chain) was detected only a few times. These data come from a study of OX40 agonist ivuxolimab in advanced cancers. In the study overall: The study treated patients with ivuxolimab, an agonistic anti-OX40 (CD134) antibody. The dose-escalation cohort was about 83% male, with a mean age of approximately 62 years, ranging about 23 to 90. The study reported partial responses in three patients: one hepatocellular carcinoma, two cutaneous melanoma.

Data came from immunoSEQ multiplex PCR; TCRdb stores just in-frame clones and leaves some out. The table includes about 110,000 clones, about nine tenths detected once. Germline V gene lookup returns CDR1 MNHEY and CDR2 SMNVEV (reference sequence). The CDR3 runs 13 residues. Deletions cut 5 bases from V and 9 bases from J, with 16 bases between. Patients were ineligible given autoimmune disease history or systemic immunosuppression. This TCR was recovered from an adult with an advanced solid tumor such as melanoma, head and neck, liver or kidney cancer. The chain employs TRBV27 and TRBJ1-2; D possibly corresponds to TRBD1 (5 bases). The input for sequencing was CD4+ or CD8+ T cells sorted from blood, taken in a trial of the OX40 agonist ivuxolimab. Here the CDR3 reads CASSPLVGQSYTF. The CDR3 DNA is TGTGCCAGCAGTCCTCTCGTCGGACAAAGCTACACCTTC.